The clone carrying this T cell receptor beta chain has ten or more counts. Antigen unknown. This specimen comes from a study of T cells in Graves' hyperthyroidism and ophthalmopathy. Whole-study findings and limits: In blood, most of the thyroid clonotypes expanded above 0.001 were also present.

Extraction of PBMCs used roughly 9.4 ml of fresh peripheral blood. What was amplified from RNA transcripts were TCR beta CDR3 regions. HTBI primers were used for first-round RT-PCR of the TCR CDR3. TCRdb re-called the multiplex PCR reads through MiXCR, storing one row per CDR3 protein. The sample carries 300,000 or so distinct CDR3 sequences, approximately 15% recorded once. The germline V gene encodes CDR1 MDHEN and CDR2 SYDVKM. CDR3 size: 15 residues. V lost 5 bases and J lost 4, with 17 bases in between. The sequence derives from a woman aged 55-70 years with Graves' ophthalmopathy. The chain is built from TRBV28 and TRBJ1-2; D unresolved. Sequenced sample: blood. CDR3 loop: CASSTTGSQFYGYTF. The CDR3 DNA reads TGTGCCAGCAGTACCACTGGCAGCCAATTCTATGGCTACACCTTC.